Shown below are 12 T cell receptor beta chains from a single sample sequenced in a study of blood T cell repertoires in COVID-19. Using immunoSEQ multiplex PCR, the repertoire was profiled, and TCRdb retains in-frame clones only, with some absent. The sample carries about 190,000 clones, around 88% recorded once. The specimen was PBMCs or T cells enriched from blood (not recorded which). The receptor source for this set is a woman aged 25 to 39 who had recovered from COVID-19.

V and J are TRBV9 and TRBJ2-1; D may be TRBD1 (5 bases). Germline CDR1 and CDR2: SGDLS and YYNGEE. Trimming took off 1 base at V and 6 bases at J, with 14 bases between the two ends. This CDR3 contains 15 residues. This CDR3 is CASSVMARQGNEQFF. Written as DNA, the CDR3 is TGTGCCAGCAGCGTAATGGCGCGTCAGGGCAATGAGCAGTTCTTC. Using reference TRBV9 and TRBJ2-1 for the parts outside the CDR3, the full variable domain is DSGVTQTPKHLITATGQRVTLRCSPRSGDLSVYWYQQSLDQGLQFLIQYYNGEERAKGNILERFSAQQFPDLHSELNLSSLELGDSALYFCASSVMARQGNEQFFGPGTRLTVL.

The V and J genes are TRBV5-1 and TRBJ2-2; TRBD1 matches at 7 bases. J gave up 4 bases and V 0 bases, and 15 bases lay outside the gene matches. This CDR3 has 19 amino acids. The V gene's germline CDR1 is SGHRS and CDR2 YFSETQ. The CDR3: CASSLGVTGYGKSTGELFF. In DNA form, the CDR3 reads TGCGCCAGCAGCTTGGGGGTGACAGGGTATGGCAAGAGCACCGGGGAGCTGTTTTTT.

This chain links TRBV24-1 with TRBJ2-5; 7 bases fit TRBD1. Germline values: CDR1 KGHDR, CDR2 SFDVKD. Trimming cost V 2 bases and J 3 bases; bases outside gene matches: 11. The CDR3 is 17 residues long. CDR3: CATSDSRRHRGKETQYF. The CDR3 region has the DNA TGTGCCACCAGTGATTCGCGCCGGCACAGGGGAAAAGAGACCCAGTACTTC.

The chain combines TRBV13 with TRBJ2-7; 10 bases match TRBD2. The ends lost 0 bases at V and 5 bases at J; junction bases unmatched: 7. This CDR3 spans 16 amino acids. Per germline, CDR1 PRHDT and CDR2 FYEKMQ (reference sequence). Here the CDR3 reads CASSLGRLAGLNEQYF. DNA for the CDR3: TGTGCCAGCAGCTTAGGAAGACTAGCGGGTCTCAACGAGCAGTACTTC. Full variable domain (remainder filled in from reference TRBV13 and TRBJ2-7): AAGVIQSPRHLIKEKRETATLKCYPIPRHDTVYWYQQGPGQDPQFLISFYEKMQSDKGSIPDRFSAQQFSDYHSELNMSSLELGDSALYFCASSLGRLAGLNEQYFGPGTRLTVT.

This clone turned up a few times. The chain combines TRBV7-2 with TRBJ2-3, with 10 bases fitting TRBD1. From germline, CDR1 is SGHTA and CDR2 FQGNSA. The CDR3 has 15 amino acids. Germline trimming cut 5 bases from V and 4 bases from J; bases unmatched to any gene: 6. Here the CDR3 DNA reads TGTGCCAGCAGCCCCTGGACAGGGGGTGCAGATACGCAGTATTTT. It encodes CASSPWTGGADTQYF.

CDR3 sequence reads: CASSLYASQETQYF. CDR3 DNA: TGTGCCAGCAGCTTATACGCCAGTCAAGAGACCCAGTACTTC. The V gene is TRBV7-3, the J gene TRBJ2-5; no clear D gene. The germline V gene encodes CDR1 SGHTA and CDR2 FQGTGA. CDR3 length: 14 amino acids. The V gene lost 2 bases and the J gene lost 2 bases, with 9 bases spanning the gap.

This chain connects TRBV30 to TRBJ1-1, with TRBD1 identical over 7 bases. In germline, CDR1 is GTSNPN, CDR2 SVGIG (reference sequence). The length of the CDR3 is 14 residues. The V gene end was trimmed by 3 bases and the J gene end by 0 bases; junction bases not matched to a gene: 4. CDR3 DNA sequence: TGTGCCTGGAGGCGGGACAGAATGAACACTGAAGCTTTCTTT. It encodes CAWRRDRMNTEAFF. The entire variable domain, with the rest obtained from reference TRBV30 and TRBJ1-1, is as follows: SQTIHQWPATLVQPVGSPLSLECTVEGTSNPNLYWYRQAAGRGLQLLFYSVGIGQISSEVPQNLSASRPQDRQFILSSKKLLLSDSGFYLCAWRRDRMNTEAFFGQGTRLTVV.

The rearrangement links TRBV28 to TRBJ1-5; 8 positions agree with TRBD1. The CDR3 sequence is 15 residues long. The J segment lost 4 bases and the V segment lost 3 bases, leaving 5 bases of the junction unmatched. Germline V gene data show CDR1 as MDHEN and CDR2 as SYDVKM. Here the CDR3 reads CASSFRGRGNQPQHF. The CDR3, as DNA: TGTGCCAGCAGTTTCAGGGGGCGCGGTAATCAGCCCCAGCATTTT.

The CDR3 DNA follows: TGTGCCAGTAGTATGGCCGTCACAGATACGCAGTATTTT. Encoded protein: CASSMAVTDTQYF. V is TRBV19 and J is TRBJ2-3; D gene ambiguous. This CDR3 is built from 13 residues. Trimming removed 3 bases at V and 2 bases at J, with 6 bases between. Germline values: CDR1 LNHDA, CDR2 SQIVND (reference sequence).

V is TRBV19 and J is TRBJ2-2; 14 bases map to TRBD2. V shed 6 bases, J shed 3 bases, and the junction held 6 bases outside the gene matches. The CDR3 is 17 residues long. The germline gives CDR1 LNHDA, CDR2 SQIVND (reference sequence). The CDR3 sequence: CASRTTSGRGYTGELFF. In DNA form, the CDR3 reads TGTGCCAGTAGAACGACTAGCGGGAGGGGATACACCGGGGAGCTGTTTTTT.

V is TRBV4-1 and J is TRBJ1-1; TRBD1 aligns across 9 bases. This CDR3 region has 15 residues. The germline gives CDR1 MGHRA, CDR2 YSYEKL. The V gene end was trimmed by 3 bases and the J gene end by 5 bases; junction bases not matched to a gene: 7. For the CDR3, the DNA is TGCGCCAGCAGCCACCCTACAGGGGGCATAACTGAAGCTTTCTTT. This sequence encodes CASSHPTGGITEAFF.

V gene TRBV4-2 combines with J gene TRBJ2-3; 7 bases map to TRBD2. CDR3 size: 13 residues. Per germline, CDR1 LGHNA and CDR2 YNFKEQ. Trimming took 4 bases from V and 5 from J; bases not matched to a gene: 3. CDR3 amino acids: CASSPPGGDTQYF. CDR3 nucleotide sequence: TGTGCCAGCAGCCCCCCGGGAGGAGATACGCAGTATTTT.